Given below is one T cell receptor beta chain in context. This record belongs to a study of cytomegalovirus exposure and HLA in healthy donors. The length of the CDR3 is 16 residues. Looked up from germline, CDR1 is SEHNR and CDR2 is FQNEAQ (reference sequence). Germline trimming cut 5 bases from V and 6 bases from J; bases unmatched to any gene: 14. In the PCR, 60 Vbeta and 13 Jbeta primers were used. TCRdb keeps only in-frame clones here, not all; method: immunoSEQ multiplex PCR. The sample consists of around 100,000 clones, about four fifths of them appearing once. Input material: PBMCs. The V call is TRBV7-9, the J call TRBJ2-7; TRBD2 aligns across 9 bases. The receptor was derived from a woman younger than 35 in good health and CMV-seropositive. The CDR3 nucleotides are TGTGCCAGCAGCAAAGGCCTAGCGGGAAGGTTAGGCGAGCAGTACTTC. Residues: CASSKGLAGRLGEQYF.